Below are 15 T cell receptor beta chains sequenced from a single sample in a study of early T cells in non-severe SARS-CoV-2 infection. One entry per CDR3 protein results from TCRdb running MiXCR on the 5' RACE reads. The repertoire holds tens of thousands of distinct CDR3 sequences, with 10% to 15% as singletons. The sequenced sample consisted of whole blood. These receptors were taken from an adult who was a healthcare worker with PCR-confirmed SARS-CoV-2 infection or an uninfected control (not recorded which).

This chain connects TRBV2 to TRBJ1-5; 11 bases align to TRBD1. The V and J ends lost 6 bases and 2 bases, in that order; junction bases with no gene match: 6. Germline V lookup: CDR1 SNHLY, CDR2 FYNNEI. The CDR3 has 16 residues. As DNA, the CDR3 is TGTGCCAGCAGGGGACAGGGGGGGAGTCGCAATCAGCCCCAGCATTTT. Encoded protein: CASRGQGGSRNQPQHF. Filled out from reference TRBV2 and TRBJ1-5, the complete variable domain reads EPEVTQTPSHQVTQMGQEVILRCVPISNHLYFYWYRQILGQKVEFLVSFYNNEISEKSEIFDDQFSVERPDGSNFTLKIRSTKLEDSAMYFCASRGQGGSRNQPQHFGDGTRLSIL.

There are a few counts of this clonotype. The chain combines TRBV29-1 with TRBJ2-1, with D unclear. The CDR3 length is 12 residues. Germline CDR1 reads SQVTM; CDR2 reads ANQGSEA. V was trimmed by 5 bases and J by 6 bases, leaving 11 bases between them. CDR3 sequence reads: CSVLRMFNEQFF. The CDR3 coding sequence is TGCAGCGTTCTCCGGATGTTCAATGAGCAGTTCTTC.

This clonotype was seen many times. The rearrangement uses TRBV10-3 and TRBJ2-7, with 8 bases that match TRBD2. This CDR3 is 13 amino acids long. Germline CDR1 and CDR2: ENHRY and SYGVKD. V gave up 6 bases and J gave up 3 bases; unmatched junction bases: 4. The CDR3 protein is CAIRGAGVYEQYF. CDR3 DNA: TGTGCCATCAGGGGAGCGGGGGTCTACGAGCAGTACTTC.

V and J are TRBV2 and TRBJ1-2, with D maybe TRBD1 (6 bases). With 0 bases removed from V and 7 bases from J, the gap between germline ends came to 15 bases. This CDR3 comprises 15 residues. The germline V gene has CDR1 SNHLY and CDR2 FYNNEI. This chain's CDR3 is CASSEARGGRSGYTF. The CDR3 DNA is TGTGCCAGCAGTGAAGCGAGAGGGGGGCGGAGTGGCTACACCTTC.

The chain is built from TRBV11-3 and TRBJ2-2; 9 bases map to TRBD2. This CDR3 is built from 17 residues. Per germline, CDR1 SGHNT and CDR2 YENEEA. V shed 4 bases, J shed 4 bases, and the junction held 10 bases outside the gene matches. The CDR3 is CASSSGLAGTLTGELFF. CDR3 nucleotides: TGTGCCAGCAGCTCGGGGCTAGCGGGGACCCTCACCGGGGAGCTGTTTTTT. Drawing the rest from reference TRBV11-3 and TRBJ2-2, the complete variable domain is EAGVVQSPRYKIIEKKQPVAFWCNPISGHNTLYWYLQNLGQGPELLIRYENEEAVDDSQLPKDRFSAERLKGVDSTLKIQPAELGDSAVYLCASSSGLAGTLTGELFFGEGSRLTVL.

This clonotype appeared many times. The chain recombines TRBV7-9 with TRBJ2-7; D tentatively fits TRBD1 or TRBD2 (5 bases each). Germline V CDR1 and CDR2: SEHNR, FQNEAQ (reference sequence). CDR3 length equals 15 residues. V dropped 7 bases and J dropped 1 base, with 17 bases sitting between them. The CDR3 region is CASMHGTESSYEQYF. The DNA for the CDR3 is TGTGCCAGCATGCATGGGACGGAGTCGTCCTACGAGCAGTACTTC.

The chain combines TRBV9 with TRBJ2-3, with D unresolved. Looked up from germline, CDR1 is SGDLS and CDR2 is YYNGEE. CDR3 size: 14 residues. Trimming left V 0 bases short and J 4 bases short, with 9 bases between. The CDR3 is CASSVGPEADTQYF. CDR3 DNA sequence: TGTGCCAGCAGCGTAGGGCCAGAGGCAGATACGCAGTATTTT.

This clonotype came up many times. The chain joins TRBV20-1 to TRBJ2-2; D might be TRBD2 (6 bases). Trimming took 6 bases from V and 1 from J, leaving 15 bases between them. The CDR3 consists of 15 residues. Per germline, CDR1 DFQATT and CDR2 SNEGSKA (reference sequence). The CDR3 reads CSAWLAGMNTGELFF. DNA of the CDR3: TGCAGTGCCTGGTTGGCGGGGATGAACACCGGGGAGCTGTTTTTT.

The J gene is TRBJ2-7, the V gene TRBV20-1; 8 nucleotides line up with TRBD1. Germline-derived CDR1 and CDR2 are DFQATT and SNEGSKA (reference sequence). CDR3 length: 14 residues. Unmatched junction bases numbered 9, after V lost 5 bases and J lost 3 bases. In DNA form, the CDR3 reads TGCAGTGCTGACCCCCTGGACAGGGACTACGAGCAGTACTTC. Its translation: CSADPLDRDYEQYF.

The chain couples TRBV7-9 to TRBJ2-2; possible D gene TRBD2, 6 bases. The germline V gene has CDR1 SEHNR and CDR2 FQNEAQ (reference sequence). The CDR3 contains 14 residues. V lost 2 bases, J lost 6 bases, and 10 bases lay in between. The CDR3 region is CASSLKREAGELFF. The CDR3 coding sequence is TGTGCCAGCAGCTTAAAGAGGGAGGCCGGGGAGCTGTTTTTT.

The gene calls are TRBV10-2 and TRBJ1-6; a possible D gene is TRBD1 (6 bases). Between the trimmed V and J ends, which lost 2 bases and 10 bases, there was a span of 24 bases. Looked up from germline, CDR1 is WSHSY and CDR2 is SAAADI. The CDR3 totals 18 residues. The CDR3 DNA follows: TGCGCCAGCAGTGAGGGCTTATTTGGTCAGGGGAGTCGGTCACCCCTCCACTTT. It yields the protein CASSEGLFGQGSRSPLHF.

This clonotype has more than one count but fewer than ten. J is TRBJ2-7 and V is TRBV19; possible D gene TRBD2, 6 bases. Trimming pared 3 bases from V and 13 bases from J, leaving 13 bases between. Germline loops: CDR1 LNHDA, CDR2 SQIVND (reference sequence). This CDR3 has 11 residues. The CDR3 region is CASSMGGKVYF. The CDR3 nucleotides read TGTGCCAGTAGTATGGGGGGAAAGGTCTACTTC.

The J gene is TRBJ1-4, the V gene TRBV19, with 8 bases aligning to TRBD1. Germline loops: CDR1 LNHDA, CDR2 SQIVND (reference sequence). J was trimmed by 7 bases and V by 4 bases; bases with no gene match: 8. The CDR3 runs to 15 residues. CDR3 amino acids: CASSTGDRPSEKLFF. The DNA for the CDR3 is TGTGCCAGTAGTACCGGGGACAGGCCAAGTGAAAAACTGTTTTTT.

This clonotype has more than one count but fewer than ten. The chain joins TRBV6-2 or TRBV6-3 to TRBJ2-7; D not certain. V lost 6 bases and J lost 3, with 9 bases in between. The CDR3 has 12 residues. Per the germline V gene, CDR1 is MNHEY and CDR2 is SVGEGT. The CDR3 spells CASREGFYEQYF. CDR3 nucleotide sequence: TGTGCCAGCAGGGAAGGTTTCTACGAGCAGTACTTC.

This sequence joins TRBV7-3 and TRBJ1-1; D call uncertain. Germline V gives CDR1 SGHTA, CDR2 FQGTGA. The germline V and J ends were trimmed by 5 bases and 0 bases, with 13 bases remaining between them. CDR3 size: 15 residues. DNA of the CDR3: TGTGCCAGCAGCCGCACAGCACCCATGAACACTGAAGCTTTCTTT. It is translated as CASSRTAPMNTEAFF. The full variable domain, in which reference TRBV7-3 and TRBJ1-1 provide the parts outside the CDR3, is GAGVSQTPSNKVTEKGKYVELRCDPISGHTALYWYRQSLGQGPEFLIYFQGTGAADDSGLPNDRFFAVRPEGSVSTLKIQRTERGDSAVYLCASSRTAPMNTEAFFGQGTRLTVV.